The T cell receptor beta chain described here comes from a study of T-cell memory formation after mild COVID-19. V shed 5 bases and J shed 2 bases, with 13 bases lying between them. Germline V gene sequence: CDR1 SGHVS, CDR2 FQNEAQ. The CDR3 spans 14 residues. TCRdb reanalysed the 5' RACE reads using MiXCR and keeps one entry per CDR3 protein. The data show tens of thousands of distinct CDR3 sequences, 6% to 8% seen once. This clonotype was detected a few times. The TCR sequence derives from a man in his late teens or twenties who had mild COVID-19 (a few samples of this study predate the infection). Cell type and time point are not known. The rearrangement links TRBV7-8 to TRBJ2-7, with D possibly matching TRBD2 (6 bases). The sequencing sample was made of PBMCs or a T cell subset sorted from them (not recorded which). The CDR3 sequence is CASSPGLRTYEQYF. DNA of the CDR3: TGTGCCAGCAGCCCGGGACTTCGAACCTACGAGCAGTACTTC.